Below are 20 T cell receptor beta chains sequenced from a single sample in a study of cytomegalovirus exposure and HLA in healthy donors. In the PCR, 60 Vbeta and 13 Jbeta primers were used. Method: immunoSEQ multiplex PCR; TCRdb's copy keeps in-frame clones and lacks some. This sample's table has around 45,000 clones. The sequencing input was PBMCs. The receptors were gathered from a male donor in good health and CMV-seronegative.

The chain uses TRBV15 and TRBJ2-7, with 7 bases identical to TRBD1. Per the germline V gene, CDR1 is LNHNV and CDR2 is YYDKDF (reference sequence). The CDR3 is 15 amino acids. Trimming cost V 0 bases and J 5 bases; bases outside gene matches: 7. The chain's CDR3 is CATSRDSEGADEQYF. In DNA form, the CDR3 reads TGTGCCACCAGCAGAGATTCAGAGGGGGCTGACGAGCAGTACTTC.

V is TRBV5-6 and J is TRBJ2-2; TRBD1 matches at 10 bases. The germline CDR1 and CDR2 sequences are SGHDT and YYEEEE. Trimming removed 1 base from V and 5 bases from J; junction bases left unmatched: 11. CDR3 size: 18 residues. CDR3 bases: TGTGCCAGCAGCTTGATGGGACCGGGACAGGGGTGGACCGGGGAGCTGTTTTTT. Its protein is CASSLMGPGQGWTGELFF. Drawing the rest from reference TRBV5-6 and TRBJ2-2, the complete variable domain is DAGVTQSPTHLIKTRGQQVTLRCSPKSGHDTVSWYQQALGQGPQFIFQYYEEEERQRGNFPDRFSGHQFPNYSSELNVNALLLGDSALYLCASSLMGPGQGWTGELFFGEGSRLTVL.

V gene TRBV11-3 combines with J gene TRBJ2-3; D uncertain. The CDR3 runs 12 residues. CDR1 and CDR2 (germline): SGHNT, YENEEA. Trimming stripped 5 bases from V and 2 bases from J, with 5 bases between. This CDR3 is CASSINTDTQYF. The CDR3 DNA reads TGTGCCAGCAGCATAAACACAGATACGCAGTATTTT. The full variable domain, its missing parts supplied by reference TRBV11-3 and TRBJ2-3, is EAGVVQSPRYKIIEKKQPVAFWCNPISGHNTLYWYLQNLGQGPELLIRYENEEAVDDSQLPKDRFSAERLKGVDSTLKIQPAELGDSAVYLCASSINTDTQYFGPGTRLTVL.

The CDR3 sequence is CASSEKPGTQETQYF. DNA of the CDR3: TGTGCCAGCAGTGAAAAACCCGGGACTCAAGAGACCCAGTACTTC. The chain recombines TRBV6-4 with TRBJ2-5, with TRBD2 as a possible D gene (6 bases). V lost 3 bases and J lost 2, with 13 bases in between. Germline V gene sequence: CDR1 MRHNA, CDR2 SNTAGT. The CDR3 totals 15 residues.

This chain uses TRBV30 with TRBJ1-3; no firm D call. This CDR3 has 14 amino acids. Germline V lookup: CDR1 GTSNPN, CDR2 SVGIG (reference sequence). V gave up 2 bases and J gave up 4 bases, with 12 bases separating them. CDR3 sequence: CAWSSGAAGNTIYF. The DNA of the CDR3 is TGTGCCTGGAGTTCGGGAGCCGCCGGAAACACCATATATTTT.

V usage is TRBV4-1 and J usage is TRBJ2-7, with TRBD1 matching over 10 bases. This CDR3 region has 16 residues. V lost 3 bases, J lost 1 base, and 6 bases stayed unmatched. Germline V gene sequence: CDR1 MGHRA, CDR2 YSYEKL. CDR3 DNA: TGCGCCAGCAGCCAGGCCGGGACAGGGGTTTCCTACGAGCAGTACTTC. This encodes CASSQAGTGVSYEQYF.

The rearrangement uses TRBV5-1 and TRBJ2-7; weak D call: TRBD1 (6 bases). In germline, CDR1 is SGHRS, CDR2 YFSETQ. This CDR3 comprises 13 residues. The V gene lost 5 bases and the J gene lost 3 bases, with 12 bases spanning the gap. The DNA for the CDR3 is TGCGCCAGCAGTGAGGGACATTACTACGAGCAGTACTTC. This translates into CASSEGHYYEQYF.

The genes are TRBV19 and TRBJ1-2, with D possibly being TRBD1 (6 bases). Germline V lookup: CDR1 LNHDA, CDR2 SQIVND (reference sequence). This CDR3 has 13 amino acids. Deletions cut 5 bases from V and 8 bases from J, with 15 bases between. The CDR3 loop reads CASSPQGTNGYTF. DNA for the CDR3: TGTGCCAGTAGTCCTCAGGGGACGAACGGCTACACCTTC.

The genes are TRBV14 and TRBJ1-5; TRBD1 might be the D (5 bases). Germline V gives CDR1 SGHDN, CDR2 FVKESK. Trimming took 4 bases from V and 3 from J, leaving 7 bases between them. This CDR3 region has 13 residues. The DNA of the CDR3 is TGTGCCAGCAGCCGGGGCCTCAATCAGCCCCAGCATTTT. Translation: CASSRGLNQPQHF.

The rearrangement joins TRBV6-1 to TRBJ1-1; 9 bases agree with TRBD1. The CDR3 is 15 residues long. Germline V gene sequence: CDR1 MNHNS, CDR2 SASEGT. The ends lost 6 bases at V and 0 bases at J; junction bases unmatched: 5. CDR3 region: CASSHRGRMNTEAFF. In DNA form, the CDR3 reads TGTGCCAGCAGCCACAGGGGGCGAATGAACACTGAAGCTTTCTTT.

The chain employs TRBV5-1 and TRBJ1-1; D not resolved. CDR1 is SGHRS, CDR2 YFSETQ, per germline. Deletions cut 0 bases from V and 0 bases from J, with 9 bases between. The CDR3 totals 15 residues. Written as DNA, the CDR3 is TGCGCCAGCAGCTTGGCCGACACTTTGAACACTGAAGCTTTCTTT. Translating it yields CASSLADTLNTEAFF.

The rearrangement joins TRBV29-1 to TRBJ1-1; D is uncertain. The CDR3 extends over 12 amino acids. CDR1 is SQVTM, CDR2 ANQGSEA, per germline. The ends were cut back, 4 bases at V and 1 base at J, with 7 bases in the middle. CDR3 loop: CSVVTPNTEAFF. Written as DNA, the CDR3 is TGCAGCGTTGTGACACCGAACACTGAAGCTTTCTTT.

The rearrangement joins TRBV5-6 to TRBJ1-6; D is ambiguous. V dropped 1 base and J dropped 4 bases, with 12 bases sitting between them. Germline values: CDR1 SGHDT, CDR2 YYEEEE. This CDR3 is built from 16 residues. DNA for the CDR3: TGTGCCAGCAGCTTGAGCACAGCAGCATATAATTCACCCCTCCACTTT. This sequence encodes CASSLSTAAYNSPLHF.

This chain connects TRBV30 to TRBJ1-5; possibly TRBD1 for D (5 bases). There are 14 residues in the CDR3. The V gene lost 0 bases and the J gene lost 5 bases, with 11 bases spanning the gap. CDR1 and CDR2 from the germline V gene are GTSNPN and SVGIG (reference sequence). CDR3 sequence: CAWSVVGGDQPQHF. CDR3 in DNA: TGTGCCTGGAGTGTAGTCGGGGGGGATCAGCCCCAGCATTTT.

The CDR3, as DNA: TGTGCCAGCAGTTACCGACGGACTAGCGGGGGCAATGAGCAGTTCTTC. This codes for CASSYRRTSGGNEQFF. The chain carries TRBV6-5 and TRBJ2-1; 13 nucleotides match TRBD2. With 2 bases clipped from V and 6 bases from J, the junction kept 4 bases outside the gene matches. Germline V gene data show CDR1 as MNHEY and CDR2 as SVGAGI. This CDR3 spans 16 amino acids.

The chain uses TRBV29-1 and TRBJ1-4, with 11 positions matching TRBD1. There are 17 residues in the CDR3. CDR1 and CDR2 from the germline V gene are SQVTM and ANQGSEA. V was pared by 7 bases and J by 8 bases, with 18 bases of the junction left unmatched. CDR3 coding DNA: TGCAGCGCCAATTGGGACAGGGGGACCCTGTGGGGGGAAAAACTGTTTTTT. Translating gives CSANWDRGTLWGEKLFF.

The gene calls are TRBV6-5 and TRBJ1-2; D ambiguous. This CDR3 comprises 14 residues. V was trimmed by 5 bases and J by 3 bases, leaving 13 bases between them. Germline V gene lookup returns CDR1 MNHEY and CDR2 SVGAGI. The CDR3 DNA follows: TGTGCCAGCAGTAGCGGGTCCCTATACTATGGCTACACCTTC. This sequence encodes CASSSGSLYYGYTF.

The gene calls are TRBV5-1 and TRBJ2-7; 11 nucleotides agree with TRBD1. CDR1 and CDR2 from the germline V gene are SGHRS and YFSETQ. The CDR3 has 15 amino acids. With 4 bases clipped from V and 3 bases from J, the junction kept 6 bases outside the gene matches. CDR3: CASSLGQGARYEQYF. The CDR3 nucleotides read TGCGCCAGCAGCCTTGGACAGGGGGCCCGCTACGAGCAGTACTTC.

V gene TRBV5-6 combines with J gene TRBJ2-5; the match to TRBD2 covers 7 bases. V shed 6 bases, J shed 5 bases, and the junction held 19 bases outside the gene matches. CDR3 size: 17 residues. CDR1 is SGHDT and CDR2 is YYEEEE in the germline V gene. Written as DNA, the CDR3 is TGTGCCAGCAACCCGACCCGCGGGGGTAAGGGTGAGGAGACCCAGTACTTC. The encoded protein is CASNPTRGGKGEETQYF.

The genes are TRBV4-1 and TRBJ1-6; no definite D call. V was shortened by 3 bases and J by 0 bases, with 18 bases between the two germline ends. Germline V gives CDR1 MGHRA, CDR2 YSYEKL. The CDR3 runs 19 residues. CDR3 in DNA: TGCGCCAGCAGCCAGGCGGTGAGCCACCATAGCTCCTATAATTCACCCCTCCACTTT. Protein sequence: CASSQAVSHHSSYNSPLHF.